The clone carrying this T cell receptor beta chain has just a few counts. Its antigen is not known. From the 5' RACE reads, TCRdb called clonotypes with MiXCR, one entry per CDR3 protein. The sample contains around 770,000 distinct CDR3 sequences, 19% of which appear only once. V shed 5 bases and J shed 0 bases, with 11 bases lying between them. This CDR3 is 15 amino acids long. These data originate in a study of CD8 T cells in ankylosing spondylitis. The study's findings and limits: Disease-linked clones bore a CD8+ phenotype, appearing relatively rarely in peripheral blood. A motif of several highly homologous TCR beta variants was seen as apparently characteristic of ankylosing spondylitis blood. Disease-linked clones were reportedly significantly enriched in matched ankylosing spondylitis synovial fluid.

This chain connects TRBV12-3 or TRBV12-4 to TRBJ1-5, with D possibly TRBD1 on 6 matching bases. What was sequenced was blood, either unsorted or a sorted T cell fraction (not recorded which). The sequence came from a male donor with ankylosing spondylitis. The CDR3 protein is CASSDGTHSNQPQHF. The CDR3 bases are TGTGCCAGCAGTGACGGGACACATAGCAATCAGCCCCAGCATTTT.